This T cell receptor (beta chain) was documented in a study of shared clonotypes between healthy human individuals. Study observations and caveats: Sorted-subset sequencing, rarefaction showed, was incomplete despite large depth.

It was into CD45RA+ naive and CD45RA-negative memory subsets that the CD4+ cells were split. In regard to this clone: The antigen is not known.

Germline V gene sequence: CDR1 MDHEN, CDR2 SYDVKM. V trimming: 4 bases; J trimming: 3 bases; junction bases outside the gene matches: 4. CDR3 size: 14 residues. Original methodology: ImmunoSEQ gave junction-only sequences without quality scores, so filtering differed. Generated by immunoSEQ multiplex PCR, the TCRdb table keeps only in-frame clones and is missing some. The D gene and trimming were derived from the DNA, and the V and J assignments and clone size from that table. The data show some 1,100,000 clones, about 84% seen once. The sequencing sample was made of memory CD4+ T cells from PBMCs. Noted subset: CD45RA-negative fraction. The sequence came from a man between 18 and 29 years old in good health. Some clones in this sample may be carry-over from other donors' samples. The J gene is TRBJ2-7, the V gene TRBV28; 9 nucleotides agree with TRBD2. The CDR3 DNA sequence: TGTGCCAGCAGTTCCGGGACTAGCCTCTACGAGCAGTACTTC. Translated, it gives CASSSGTSLYEQYF.